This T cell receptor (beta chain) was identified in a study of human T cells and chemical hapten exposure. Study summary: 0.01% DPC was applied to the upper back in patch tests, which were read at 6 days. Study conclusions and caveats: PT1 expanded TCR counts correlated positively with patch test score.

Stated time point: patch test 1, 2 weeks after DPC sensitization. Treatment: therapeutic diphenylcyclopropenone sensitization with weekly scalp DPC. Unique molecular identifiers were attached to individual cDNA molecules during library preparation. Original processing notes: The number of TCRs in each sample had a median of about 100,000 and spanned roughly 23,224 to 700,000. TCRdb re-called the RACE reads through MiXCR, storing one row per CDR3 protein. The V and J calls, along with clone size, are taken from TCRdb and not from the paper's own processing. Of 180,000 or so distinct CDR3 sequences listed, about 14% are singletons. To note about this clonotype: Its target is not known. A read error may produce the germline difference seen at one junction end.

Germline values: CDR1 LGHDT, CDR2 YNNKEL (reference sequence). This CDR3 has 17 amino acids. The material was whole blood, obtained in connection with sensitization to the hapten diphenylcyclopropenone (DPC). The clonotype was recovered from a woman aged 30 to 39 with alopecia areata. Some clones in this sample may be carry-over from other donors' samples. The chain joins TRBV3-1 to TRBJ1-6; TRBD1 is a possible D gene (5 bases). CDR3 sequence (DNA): TGTGCCAACAGCCAAGGCCCCGGGGGCTCCTATAATTCACCCCTCCACTTT. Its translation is CANSQGPGGSYNSPLHF.